These 11 T cell receptor beta chains share one sample of origin, sequenced in a study of blood T cell repertoires in COVID-19. Assay: immunoSEQ multiplex PCR; the TCRdb copy retains only in-frame clones and omits some. The data show roughly 62,000 clones, roughly 90% seen once. The sample taken for sequencing was peripheral blood. The receptors stem from a human donor in a cohort sampled during active COVID-19.

This chain joins TRBV28 and TRBJ2-1, with D unclear. In germline, CDR1 is MDHEN, CDR2 SYDVKM. The CDR3 consists of 16 residues. V dropped 5 bases and J dropped 7 bases, with 21 bases sitting between them. This CDR3 is CASSNAATKLWNEQFF. The DNA of the CDR3 is TGTGCCAGCAGTAACGCCGCGACAAAACTGTGGAATGAGCAGTTCTTC.

The chain has TRBV5-4 and TRBJ1-2; D is undetermined. CDR3 length: 15 residues. In germline, CDR1 is SGHNT, CDR2 YYREEE (reference sequence). Trimming removed 0 bases from V and 0 bases from J, with 9 bases in between. The CDR3 DNA sequence: TGTGCCAGCAGCTTGGGGCGGACTGCTAACTATGGCTACACCTTC. It specifies CASSLGRTANYGYTF.

The chain combines TRBV18 with TRBJ1-1; 7 bases are shared with TRBD1. Germline V gene data show CDR1 as KGHSH and CDR2 as LQKENI. Trimming removed 3 bases from V and 11 bases from J; junction bases left unmatched: 9. This CDR3 has 13 residues. In DNA form, the CDR3 reads TGTGCCAGCTCACCCGACAGGGAGACGACGGCTTTCTTT. This encodes CASSPDRETTAFF.

In DNA, the CDR3 is TGCGCCAGCAGCCCATTCTGGACTAGCGGGAAAGAGACCCAGTACTTC. It codes for CASSPFWTSGKETQYF. The V gene is TRBV5-1, the J gene TRBJ2-5; 12 nucleotides line up with TRBD2. Germline assignment: CDR1 SGHRS and CDR2 YFSETQ. The trim removed 4 bases at V and 3 bases at J, leaving 7 bases unmatched. This CDR3 region has 16 residues.

This sequence joins TRBV19 and TRBJ2-7; TRBD2 aligns across 12 bases. CDR1 and CDR2 (germline): LNHDA, SQIVND (reference sequence). This CDR3 contains 18 residues. J gave up 2 bases and V 9 bases, and 17 bases lay outside the gene matches. CDR3 nucleotide sequence: TGTGCCAGCGCACTAGCGGGGGGCGTAGCGGGAGTACCCTACGAGCAGTACTTC. This translates into CASALAGGVAGVPYEQYF.

The chain combines TRBV27 with TRBJ1-5; 7 positions match TRBD1. Trimming cost V 7 bases and J 9 bases; bases outside gene matches: 18. The CDR3 consists of 16 residues. In germline, CDR1 is MNHEY, CDR2 SMNVEV (reference sequence). The DNA for the CDR3 is TGTGCCAGCAAAGTAGGCTCCGGGACAGCGAAGGGGCCCCAGCATTTT. Its protein is CASKVGSGTAKGPQHF.

This clone was seen more than once but under ten times. This sequence joins TRBV11-3 and TRBJ2-2, with TRBD2 matching over 8 bases. CDR3 size: 14 residues. The junction had 7 bases not matched to a gene; V was cut back by 4 bases and J by 9 bases. CDR1 SGHNT and CDR2 YENEEA come from the germline V gene. The CDR3 reads CASSSGGGPRELFF. The CDR3 DNA reads TGTGCCAGCAGCTCGGGAGGGGGGCCGAGGGAGCTGTTTTTT.

The chain combines TRBV5-6 with TRBJ2-5, with D possibly matching TRBD1 (5 bases). The CDR3 covers 14 residues. Germline V gene lookup returns CDR1 SGHDT and CDR2 YYEEEE. Between the trimmed V and J ends, which lost 0 bases and 4 bases, there was a span of 10 bases. The CDR3 region is CASSLGGRVETQYF. CDR3 in DNA: TGTGCCAGCAGCTTGGGCGGCAGGGTAGAGACCCAGTACTTC.

The genes are TRBV5-4 and TRBJ1-3; D remains ambiguous. The CDR3 loop spans 13 amino acids. Germline CDR1 SGHNT, CDR2 YYREEE (reference sequence). With 3 bases removed from V and 2 bases from J, the gap between germline ends came to 6 bases. This CDR3 is CASSSLAGNTIYF. The CDR3 DNA sequence: TGTGCCAGCAGCTCCCTAGCTGGAAACACCATATATTTT.

This clone has only one observation. The chain is built from TRBV10-3 and TRBJ1-2, with unresolved D. The CDR3 runs 13 residues. Germline values: CDR1 ENHRY, CDR2 SYGVKD. Trimming pared 5 bases from V and 7 bases from J, leaving 14 bases between. CDR3 sequence: CAISLLEEGGYTF. The CDR3 coding sequence is TGTGCCATCAGTCTCCTCGAGGAGGGTGGCTACACCTTC.

The gene calls are TRBV30 and TRBJ2-2; TRBD2 agrees at 8 bases. Germline-derived CDR1 and CDR2 are GTSNPN and SVGIG (reference sequence). The CDR3 extends over 17 amino acids. This CDR3 is CAVNGRGSTDRTGELFF. In DNA, the CDR3 is TGTGCGGTTAACGGGAGGGGGTCTACTGATCGGACCGGGGAGCTGTTTTTT.